One and the same sample provided the 24 T cell receptor beta chains below, sequenced in a study of T cells after yellow fever vaccination. TCRdb used MiXCR to reprocess the 5' RACE reads, holding one entry per CDR3 protein. This repertoire shows over 300,000 distinct CDR3 sequences, around 7.3% found once; its top ten account for 18%. The sample in question was PBMCs, obtained roughly 45 days after the first yellow fever vaccination. The receptor source for this set is a man aged 18 to 35 who received the YFV17D yellow fever vaccine.

This chain connects TRBV6-2 or TRBV6-3 to TRBJ2-2, with 7 bases matching TRBD1. The CDR3 is made up of 17 amino acids. The germline CDR1 and CDR2 sequences are MNHEY and SVGEGT. V dropped 5 bases and J dropped 5; count of bases not matched to a gene: 14. CDR3 in DNA: TGTGCCAGCAGTCCCACGACAGGGCGGATGGGAACCGGGGAGCTGTTTTTT. Residues: CASSPTTGRMGTGELFF.

This clonotype was seen many times. The genes are TRBV14 and TRBJ2-7; D is undetermined. The CDR3 consists of 13 residues. The germline CDR1 and CDR2 sequences are SGHDN and FVKESK. V was shortened by 1 base and J by 2 bases, with 6 bases between the two germline ends. The CDR3 region has the DNA TGTGCCAGCAGCCAAGGACTCCCCTACGAGCAGTACGTC. It yields the protein CASSQGLPYEQYV.

The chain links TRBV9 to TRBJ1-5; D gene uncertain. The CDR3 sequence is 14 residues long. V was trimmed by 0 bases and J by 1 base, leaving 5 bases between them. Germline CDR1 is SGDLS and CDR2 is YYNGEE. CDR3 bases: TGTGCCAGCAGCGTAGGGGGAAGCAATCAGCCCCAGCATTTT. Translation: CASSVGGSNQPQHF.

The chain joins TRBV29-1 to TRBJ2-3, with 8 bases lining up with TRBD1. V lost 1 base to trimming and J lost 0 bases; unmatched junction nucleotides: 9. Germline V CDR1 and CDR2: SQVTM, ANQGSEA. The CDR3 is 17 residues long. CDR3 in DNA: TGCAGCGTTGAAGTCCTCGCAGGACAGGGTAGCACAGATACGCAGTATTTT. It codes for CSVEVLAGQGSTDTQYF.

The V and J genes are TRBV29-1 and TRBJ2-7; 7 positions agree with TRBD1. The trim removed 1 base at V and 1 base at J, leaving 7 bases unmatched. The CDR3 length is 15 residues. The V gene's germline CDR1 is SQVTM and CDR2 ANQGSEA. The CDR3 is CSVEGLTTGSYEQYF. The CDR3 bases are TGCAGCGTTGAAGGTTTAACGACAGGGTCCTACGAGCAGTACTTC.

J is TRBJ1-1 and V is TRBV29-1; D ambiguous. The CDR3 contains 12 residues. V lost 4 bases and J 1 base, leaving 7 bases between the germline ends. The germline V gene encodes CDR1 SQVTM and CDR2 ANQGSEA. CDR3 coding DNA: TGCAGCGTTGTGTTGGCGAACACTGAAGCTTTCTTT. Protein: CSVVLANTEAFF.

This clonotype was seen a handful of times. V is TRBV3-1 and J is TRBJ2-5; 7 nucleotides line up with TRBD1. Per germline, CDR1 LGHDT and CDR2 YNNKEL (reference sequence). Germline trimming cut 0 bases from V and 8 bases from J; bases unmatched to any gene: 3. CDR3 length: 13 residues. The DNA of the CDR3 is TGTGCCAGCAGCCAAGAAGGGACAGTCACCCAGTACTTC. Translation: CASSQEGTVTQYF.

The gene calls are TRBV20-1 and TRBJ1-1; tentative D call: TRBD1 (6 bases). Germline V CDR1 and CDR2: DFQATT, SNEGSKA (reference sequence). The CDR3 is 14 amino acids. Trimming removed 6 bases from V and 0 bases from J, with 14 bases in between. The CDR3 DNA reads as TGCAGTGCCAGTGGGGGGGCGATGAACACTGAAGCTTTCTTT. Protein: CSASGGAMNTEAFF.

V is TRBV7-3 and J is TRBJ1-1; a possible D gene is TRBD1 (5 bases). The CDR3 sequence is 13 residues long. V shed 8 bases and J shed 4 bases, with 14 bases lying between them. Germline-derived CDR1 and CDR2 are SGHTA and FQGTGA. Here the CDR3 reads CASGRAAGTEAFF. CDR3 nucleotide sequence: TGTGCCAGCGGCAGGGCGGCGGGCACTGAAGCTTTCTTT. Full variable domain (missing parts from reference TRBV7-3 and TRBJ1-1): GAGVSQTPSNKVTEKGKYVELRCDPISGHTALYWYRQSLGQGPEFLIYFQGTGAADDSGLPNDRFFAVRPEGSVSTLKIQRTERGDSAVYLCASGRAAGTEAFFGQGTRLTVV.

The chain carries TRBV3-1 and TRBJ2-3; no firm D call. V was clipped by 4 bases and J by 1 base, with 12 bases between them. The germline gives CDR1 LGHDT, CDR2 YNNKEL (reference sequence). This CDR3 comprises 15 residues. This chain's CDR3 is CASSPYKSRTDTQYF. The CDR3 DNA is TGTGCCAGCAGCCCCTACAAGTCCCGCACAGATACGCAGTATTTT.

The chain has TRBV5-1 and TRBJ2-1; 7 nucleotides align to TRBD2. Germline trimming cut 4 bases from V and 0 bases from J; bases unmatched to any gene: 4. The CDR3 totals 15 residues. Germline-derived CDR1 and CDR2 are SGHRS and YFSETQ. As DNA, the CDR3 is TGCGCCAGCAGCGAAGCGGGGAGCTCCTACAATGAGCAGTTCTTC. Encoded protein: CASSEAGSSYNEQFF.

In this sample, this clonotype turned up a few times. The chain carries TRBV4-3 and TRBJ2-3, with D possibly matching TRBD1 (6 bases). The CDR3 sequence is 17 residues long. Germline V gene lookup returns CDR1 LGHNA and CDR2 YSLEER. V was clipped by 4 bases and J by 0 bases, with 17 bases between them. CDR3 protein: CASSRITGGRSTDTQYF. The CDR3, as DNA: TGCGCCAGCAGCCGCATCACTGGGGGCCGAAGCACAGATACGCAGTATTTT.

This clonotype was observed a few times. The rearrangement links TRBV11-2 to TRBJ2-7, with D tentatively TRBD1 or TRBD2 (6 bases each). Germline loops: CDR1 SGHAT, CDR2 FQNNGV. This CDR3 is built from 14 residues. V was shortened by 1 base and J by 1 base, with 8 bases between the two germline ends. Here the CDR3 DNA reads TGTGCCAGCAGCTTAGTAGGGGGGTCCTACGAGCAGTACGTC. It translates to CASSLVGGSYEQYV.

Of note for this clonotype: A much larger clone lies a single base off, so this may be a read error. This chain joins TRBV6-1 and TRBJ2-7; either TRBD1 or TRBD2 may supply D (5 bases each). The CDR3 contains 13 residues. Germline CDR1 reads MNHNS; CDR2 reads SASEGT. The CDR3 DNA is TGTGCCAGCAGTACGGGGCCTTCCTACGAGCGGTACGTC. This translates into CASSTGPSYERYV.

The chain is built from TRBV5-1 and TRBJ2-1, with TRBD2 identical over 10 bases. With V trimmed by 4 bases and J by 3 bases, 13 bases remained unmatched. There are 18 residues in the CDR3. CDR1 and CDR2 from the germline V gene are SGHRS and YFSETQ. The CDR3 protein is CASSGWYGSSGGYNEQFF. The DNA for the CDR3 is TGCGCCAGCAGCGGTTGGTATGGGTCTAGCGGGGGCTACAATGAGCAGTTCTTC.

This clonotype has only a few counts. The chain joins TRBV29-1 to TRBJ1-1; D possibly corresponds to TRBD1 (6 bases). Trimming removed 6 bases at V and 1 base at J, with 15 bases between. Germline V gene lookup returns CDR1 SQVTM and CDR2 ANQGSEA. The CDR3 runs 14 residues. Here the CDR3 DNA reads TGCAGCGTGCGGACAGCCTGGGGGAACACTGAAGCTTTCTTT. Translated, it gives CSVRTAWGNTEAFF.

This chain joins TRBV7-9 and TRBJ2-5; 7 positions match TRBD2. With V trimmed by 3 bases and J by 1 base, 8 bases remained unmatched. In germline, CDR1 is SEHNR, CDR2 FQNEAQ (reference sequence). This CDR3 spans 16 amino acids. This chain's CDR3 is CASSLGLAVIQETQYF. The CDR3 DNA is TGTGCCAGCAGCTTGGGGCTAGCGGTGATCCAAGAGACCCAGTACTTC.

This sequence joins TRBV5-5 and TRBJ1-1, with TRBD1 as a possible D gene (6 bases). Germline V gene sequence: CDR1 SGHKS, CDR2 YYEKEE (reference sequence). The CDR3 covers 14 residues. V lost 0 bases to trimming and J lost 3 bases, with 9 bases between them. The CDR3 DNA sequence: TGTGCCAGCAGCTTGGGCCAGGGGTACACTGAAGCTTTCTTT. Its translation is CASSLGQGYTEAFF.

This clonotype showed up many times. The chain couples TRBV12-3 or TRBV12-4 to TRBJ2-5; weak D call: TRBD1 (6 bases). The V end lost 5 bases, the J end lost 4 bases, and 17 bases lay between the germline ends. There are 15 residues in the CDR3. The CDR3: CASSPLLGAGETQYF. CDR3 in DNA: TGTGCCAGCAGTCCCCTACTGGGGGCGGGAGAGACCCAGTACTTC.

This clonotype was observed many times. The DNA for the CDR3 is TGTGCCAGCAGTTTAGTCCACTCCTACGAGCAGTACTTC. This gives the protein CASSLVHSYEQYF. The chain links TRBV27 to TRBJ2-7, with no clear D. From germline, CDR1 is MNHEY and CDR2 SMNVEV (reference sequence). V lost 2 bases to trimming and J lost 0 bases, with 5 bases between them. There are 13 residues in the CDR3.

This clonotype was seen repeatedly, ten times or more. This chain connects TRBV18 to TRBJ2-5; no definite D call. CDR1 is KGHSH and CDR2 is LQKENI in the germline V gene. Trimming removed 3 bases at V and 3 bases at J, with 14 bases between. The CDR3 is 15 amino acids. The CDR3 loop is CASSPQRIRKETQYF. The DNA for the CDR3 is TGTGCCAGCTCACCCCAACGGATTAGAAAAGAGACCCAGTACTTC.

This clonotype has a handful of counts. CDR3 coding DNA: TGTGCCTGGAGTCAACTTATCGACTATGGCTACACCTTC. Translating gives CAWSQLIDYGYTF. V and J are TRBV30 and TRBJ1-2; no firm D call. The CDR3 extends over 13 amino acids. V was pared by 2 bases and J by 3 bases, with 10 bases between. Germline CDR1 and CDR2: GTSNPN and SVGIG (reference sequence). Combining the CDR3 with reference TRBV30 and TRBJ1-2 gives the whole variable domain SQTIHQWPATLVQPVGSPLSLECTVEGTSNPNLYWYRQAAGRGLQLLFYSVGIGQISSEVPQNLSASRPQDRQFILSSKKLLLSDSGFYLCAWSQLIDYGYTFGSGTRLTVV.

This clonotype was recorded many times. V is TRBV7-2 and J is TRBJ2-1; 8 bases map to TRBD2. Trimming cost V 10 bases and J 8 bases; bases outside gene matches: 16. The CDR3 covers 15 residues. Germline V gives CDR1 SGHTA, CDR2 FQGNSA. CDR3 in amino acids: CATIRGGLFRHEQFF. The CDR3, as DNA: TGTGCCACCATCCGGGGGGGGTTATTTCGCCATGAGCAGTTCTTC.

The rearrangement uses TRBV7-9 and TRBJ2-2; 7 bases match TRBD2. J lost 5 bases, V lost 11 bases, and 8 bases had no gene match. The CDR3 is 13 amino acids. Per germline, CDR1 SEHNR and CDR2 FQNEAQ (reference sequence). The CDR3 coding sequence is TGTGCCCCCCTCCCTAGCGGTACCGGGGAGCTGTTTTTT. Its protein is CAPLPSGTGELFF.